The 18 T cell receptor beta chains below were found in one sample sequenced in a study of beta chain features in type 1 diabetes. For these receptors, no antigen is known. Study-wide findings and caveats: Across all four CD4+ subsets, people with type 1 diabetes showed modestly shorter TCRB CDR3s.

Expressed TCRB transcripts were sequenced because the isolated RNA had all been reverse transcribed beforehand. The data were produced by immunoSEQ multiplex PCR, yet TCRdb's version contains in-frame clones alone and is incomplete. Of around 250,000 clones listed, more than 13% were seen once; the top ten hold less than 0.02%. The sample consisted of naive CD4+ T cells from blood. Every receptor here comes from a man aged 25 to 45 with type 1 diabetes.

This clone was detected only a few times. The chain couples TRBV28 to TRBJ2-7; D is unclear. V was pared by 5 bases and J by 6 bases, with 8 bases between. The CDR3 is made up of 11 amino acids. Germline values: CDR1 MDHEN, CDR2 SYDVKM. DNA for the CDR3: TGTGCCAGCAGTCTCACAGTCGAGCAGTACTTC. Translation: CASSLTVEQYF.

This clone was seen a few times. V and J are TRBV2 and TRBJ1-1; TRBD1 matches at 7 bases. The V gene's germline CDR1 is SNHLY and CDR2 FYNNEI. The CDR3 consists of 15 residues. The ends lost 1 base at V and 3 bases at J; junction bases unmatched: 5. The CDR3 loop reads CASSEEGATYTEAFF. The CDR3 DNA reads TGTGCCAGCAGTGAAGAGGGGGCGACGTACACTGAAGCTTTCTTT.

This sequence joins TRBV14 and TRBJ2-5; D might be TRBD2 (6 bases). Germline loops: CDR1 SGHDN, CDR2 FVKESK. Trimming removed 0 bases at V and 5 bases at J, with 16 bases between. This CDR3 is 16 amino acids long. CDR3 bases: TGTGCCAGCAGCCAAGACCCGAGGAGGGTTTGGGAGACCCAGTACTTC. It yields the protein CASSQDPRRVWETQYF.

This rearrangement joins TRBV7-2 to TRBJ2-7, with D possibly TRBD1 on 5 matching bases. V was clipped by 1 base and J by 0 bases, with 7 bases between them. Germline V gene lookup returns CDR1 SGHTA and CDR2 FQGNSA. This CDR3 contains 14 residues. The CDR3, as DNA: TGTGCCAGCAGCTTAGGACAGTCCTCCTACGAGCAGTACTTC. It is translated as CASSLGQSSYEQYF. The complete variable domain, with remaining parts taken from reference TRBV7-2 and TRBJ2-7, reads GAGVSQSPSNKVTEKGKDVELRCDPISGHTALYWYRQSLGQGLEFLIYFQGNSAPDKSGLPSDRFSAERTGGSVSTLTIQRTQQEDSAVYLCASSLGQSSYEQYFGPGTRLTVT.

J is TRBJ1-2 and V is TRBV30; weak D call: TRBD1 (5 bases). Germline CDR1 and CDR2: GTSNPN and SVGIG (reference sequence). The length of the CDR3 is 13 residues. The ends were cut back, 3 bases at V and 6 bases at J, with 14 bases in the middle. CDR3 coding DNA: TGTGCCTGGAGCAAGACAGTCGGAAATGGCTACACCTTC. Its translation: CAWSKTVGNGYTF.

This clone was seen more than once but under ten times. The chain recombines TRBV18 with TRBJ2-1; TRBD2 agrees at 7 bases. The CDR3 contains 15 residues. The V gene's germline CDR1 is KGHSH and CDR2 LQKENI. V shed 3 bases and J 4 bases; nucleotides not matched to a gene: 6. The CDR3 protein is CASSPGGSGYNEQFF. Written as DNA, the CDR3 is TGTGCCAGCTCACCGGGCGGGAGCGGATACAATGAGCAGTTCTTC.

The sample holds a few counts of this clone. The chain carries TRBV7-6 and TRBJ2-5; TRBD1 matches 7 bases. This CDR3 is 14 amino acids long. Per the germline V gene, CDR1 is SGHVS and CDR2 is FNYEAQ. The junction had 4 bases not matched to a gene; V was cut back by 4 bases and J by 2 bases. CDR3 in amino acids: CASSSRTGQETQYF. The CDR3 coding sequence is TGTGCCAGCAGCTCCAGGACAGGTCAAGAGACCCAGTACTTC.

The table lists this clone with a few counts. This chain uses TRBV27 with TRBJ2-1, with 8 nucleotides matching TRBD2. The V and J ends lost 2 bases and 7 bases, in that order; junction bases with no gene match: 16. The CDR3 is 18 residues long. Germline V gene sequence: CDR1 MNHEY, CDR2 SMNVEV (reference sequence). Here the CDR3 DNA reads TGTGCCAGCAGTTTACGCTCGGGGGGGACTAGTAGTATGAATGAGCAGTTCTTC. It codes for CASSLRSGGTSSMNEQFF.

This clone was detected only a few times. The chain uses TRBV4-2 and TRBJ2-1; D gene ambiguous. V lost 0 bases and J 0 bases, leaving 6 bases between the germline ends. There are 15 residues in the CDR3. CDR1 is LGHNA, CDR2 YNFKEQ, per germline. The CDR3 spells CASSQDASSYNEQFF. The CDR3 nucleotides read TGTGCCAGCAGCCAAGATGCTAGCTCCTACAATGAGCAGTTCTTC.

The chain employs TRBV27 and TRBJ1-1, with 8 positions matching TRBD1. This CDR3 has 14 residues. V lost 5 bases to trimming and J lost 5 bases; unmatched junction nucleotides: 7. Germline values: CDR1 MNHEY, CDR2 SMNVEV (reference sequence). The CDR3 is CASSPQGARTEAFF. The DNA for the CDR3 is TGTGCCAGCAGTCCGCAGGGGGCGCGAACTGAAGCTTTCTTT.

The chain carries TRBV28 and TRBJ2-7, with D possibly being TRBD2 (6 bases). V was trimmed by 5 bases and J by 0 bases, leaving 14 bases between them. This CDR3 has 15 residues. The V gene's germline CDR1 is MDHEN and CDR2 SYDVKM. The DNA for the CDR3 is TGTGCCAGCAGTCCTCGGGGGAGCGGCTCCTACGAGCAGTACTTC. Residues: CASSPRGSGSYEQYF.

This clone appeared a few times. This CDR3 reads CASGGWTEAFF. The CDR3 DNA is TGTGCCAGCGGCGGATGGACTGAAGCTTTCTTT. V usage is TRBV2 and J usage is TRBJ1-1; D remains ambiguous. Germline assignment: CDR1 SNHLY and CDR2 FYNNEI. V was trimmed by 8 bases and J by 5 bases, leaving 9 bases between them. CDR3 length: 11 amino acids. The full variable domain, its missing parts supplied by reference TRBV2 and TRBJ1-1, is EPEVTQTPSHQVTQMGQEVILRCVPISNHLYFYWYRQILGQKVEFLVSFYNNEISEKSEIFDDQFSVERPDGSNFTLKIRSTKLEDSAMYFCASGGWTEAFFGQGTRLTVV.

V is TRBV30 and J is TRBJ2-5, with 10 bases matching TRBD2. There are 13 residues in the CDR3. From germline, CDR1 is GTSNPN and CDR2 SVGIG (reference sequence). After removal of 0 bases from V and 5 bases from J, the junction contained 0 bases not matched to a gene. The CDR3 nucleotides read TGTGCCTGGAGTGTAGCGGGAGGGGAGACCCAGTACTTC. Protein: CAWSVAGGETQYF.

The CDR3 sequence: CASSQDPWTDTNEKLFF. Here the CDR3 DNA reads TGTGCCAGCAGCCAAGATCCCTGGACAGATACTAATGAAAAACTGTTTTTT. The V call is TRBV4-2, the J call TRBJ1-4, with a tentative D call TRBD1 (6 bases). The CDR3 contains 17 residues. Germline values: CDR1 LGHNA, CDR2 YNFKEQ. Trimming took 0 bases from V and 2 from J, leaving 13 bases between them.

The V and J genes are TRBV30 and TRBJ1-1; the match to TRBD1 covers 7 bases. The CDR3 consists of 12 residues. Trimming cost V 5 bases and J 5 bases; bases outside gene matches: 5. Per the germline V gene, CDR1 is GTSNPN and CDR2 is SVGIG (reference sequence). In DNA, the CDR3 is TGTGCCTGGGACAGGGTAGGGACTGAAGCTTTCTTT. Its translation is CAWDRVGTEAFF.

The CDR3 here is CASSSSNSGKSGELFF. In nucleotides, the CDR3 is TGTGCCAGTAGTTCCTCAAATAGCGGGAAGTCCGGGGAGCTGTTTTTT. The chain links TRBV19 to TRBJ2-2, with 8 bases lining up with TRBD2. This CDR3 comprises 16 residues. CDR1 is LNHDA and CDR2 is SQIVND in the germline V gene (reference sequence). Losses at the gene ends were 5 bases for V and 6 bases for J; bases not matched to a gene: 11.

This clone was observed a handful of times. The chain employs TRBV29-1 and TRBJ1-1; D is unresolved. The germline gives CDR1 SQVTM, CDR2 ANQGSEA. Trimming shortened V by 6 bases and J by 9 bases, and 14 bases separated the two germline ends. The CDR3 is made up of 11 amino acids. DNA of the CDR3: TGCAGCGTCCTTAGAGGCGTAAAAGCTTTCTTT. Protein sequence: CSVLRGVKAFF. Full variable domain (remainder filled in from reference TRBV29-1 and TRBJ1-1): SAVISQKPSRDICQRGTSLTIQCQVDSQVTMMFWYRQQPGQSLTLIATANQGSEATYESGFVIDKFPISRPNLTFSTLTVSNMSPEDSSIYLCSVLRGVKAFFGQGTRLTVV.

A few counts support this clone. This rearrangement joins TRBV6-6 to TRBJ2-7, with a possible D match to TRBD1 (6 bases). There are 13 residues in the CDR3. The germline V gene encodes CDR1 MNHNY and CDR2 SVGAGI (reference sequence). V dropped 6 bases and J dropped 6 bases, with 15 bases sitting between them. For the CDR3, the DNA is TGTGCCAGCAGCTTCACAGGGACCAGCGAGCAGTACTTC. Amino acids: CASSFTGTSEQYF.